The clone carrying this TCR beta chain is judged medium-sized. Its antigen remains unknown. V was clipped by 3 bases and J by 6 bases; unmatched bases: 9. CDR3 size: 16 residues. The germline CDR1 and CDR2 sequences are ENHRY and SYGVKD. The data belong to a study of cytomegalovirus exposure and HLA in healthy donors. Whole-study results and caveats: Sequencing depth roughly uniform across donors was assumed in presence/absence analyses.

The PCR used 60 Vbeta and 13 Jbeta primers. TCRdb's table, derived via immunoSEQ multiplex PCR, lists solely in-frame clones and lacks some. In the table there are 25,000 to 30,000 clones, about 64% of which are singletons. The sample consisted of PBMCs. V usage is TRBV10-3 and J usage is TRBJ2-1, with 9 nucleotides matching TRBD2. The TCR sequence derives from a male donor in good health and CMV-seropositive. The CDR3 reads CAISDPGASGINEQFF. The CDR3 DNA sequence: TGTGCCATCAGTGACCCAGGGGCTAGCGGGATCAATGAGCAGTTCTTC.